This TCR beta chain was captured by sequencing in a study of blood T cells in healthy people across ages. In the study overall: The capture of about one barcoded beta molecule per two T cells was achieved by template switching.

Per sample, extraction of total RNA gave at least 5.5 micrograms in every case. As for this clonotype: Its specificity is unknown.

Germline values: CDR1 MNHEY, CDR2 SVGAGI. The ends were cut back, 1 base at V and 5 bases at J, with 12 bases in the middle. The CDR3 has 14 amino acids. A J-beta primer mix and a sample-barcoded 5' primer were used in a second PCR of roughly 6 to 11 cycles. TCRdb redid the calling of the 5' RACE reads with MiXCR, one entry per CDR3 protein. This table has around 750,000 distinct CDR3 sequences, about 53% appearing once. Study-wide findings and caveats: Roughly linear declines in TCR beta diversity per million T cells occurred with age.

This chain uses TRBV6-5 with TRBJ2-7, with a possible D match to TRBD1 (6 bases). This receptor was taken from a man at least 80 years old in good health. The material sequenced was blood. The CDR3 nucleotides are TGTGCCAGCAGTTACTTGGGGACACCCGACGAGCAGTACTTC. Amino acid sequence: CASSYLGTPDEQYF.